These 16 T cell receptor beta chains were all obtained from the same sample, sequenced in a study of cytomegalovirus exposure and HLA in healthy donors. PCR involved 60 Vbeta and 13 Jbeta primers. Sequenced by immunoSEQ multiplex PCR; TCRdb stores in-frame clones only, minus some. Of fewer than 250,000 clones listed, around 79% are singletons. The sequenced sample was PBMCs. The receptors originated from a girl aged 2 to 9 in good health and CMV-seronegative.

V usage is TRBV6-1 and J usage is TRBJ1-1; TRBD1 matches 9 bases. This CDR3 is built from 15 residues. V dropped 3 bases and J dropped 2; count of bases not matched to a gene: 4. Germline CDR1 and CDR2: MNHNS and SASEGT. The CDR3: CASSEGTGTNTEAFF. The DNA for the CDR3 is TGTGCCAGCAGTGAGGGGACAGGGACAAACACTGAAGCTTTCTTT.

CDR3: CASSPQQGQETQYF. The CDR3 DNA reads TGTGCCAGCTCACCACAACAGGGACAAGAGACCCAGTACTTC. This chain uses TRBV18 with TRBJ2-5; D possibly corresponds to TRBD1 (6 bases). The germline V and J ends were trimmed by 1 base and 2 bases, with 8 bases remaining between them. The length of the CDR3 is 14 residues. CDR1 is KGHSH and CDR2 is LQKENI in the germline V gene.

The chain is built from TRBV4-2 and TRBJ1-1, with 11 bases fitting TRBD1. Per germline, CDR1 LGHNA and CDR2 YNFKEQ. The CDR3 runs 17 residues. The V gene end was trimmed by 4 bases and the J gene end by 0 bases; junction bases not matched to a gene: 7. The CDR3 region has the DNA TGTGCCAGCAGCCTCTCCGGGACAGGGGGGATGAACACTGAAGCTTTCTTT. Amino acids: CASSLSGTGGMNTEAFF.

V is TRBV7-9 and J is TRBJ2-1, with D hard to call. CDR3 length: 13 amino acids. Looked up from germline, CDR1 is SEHNR and CDR2 is FQNEAQ (reference sequence). Trimming took 7 bases from V and 6 from J, leaving 13 bases between them. CDR3 in amino acids: CASNFLAVNEQFF. DNA for the CDR3: TGTGCCAGCAACTTTCTCGCGGTCAATGAGCAGTTCTTC.

The chain recombines TRBV7-9 with TRBJ1-2; 9 positions agree with TRBD1. The CDR3 has 15 amino acids. CDR1 SEHNR and CDR2 FQNEAQ come from the germline V gene (reference sequence). The ends lost 5 bases at V and 2 bases at J; junction bases unmatched: 6. CDR3 nucleotides: TGTGCCAGCAGCCTCAGACAGGGGGGCAACTATGGCTACACCTTC. Protein: CASSLRQGGNYGYTF.

J is TRBJ1-2 and V is TRBV19, with 10 nucleotides matching TRBD1. V was pared by 6 bases and J by 6 bases, with 16 bases of the junction left unmatched. This CDR3 is built from 17 residues. The germline V gene encodes CDR1 LNHDA and CDR2 SQIVND (reference sequence). The CDR3 DNA is TGTGCCAGTAGGACAGGGGGCGTAGGAGGCTTCTATGATGGCTACACCTTC. Translating gives CASRTGGVGGFYDGYTF.

The chain employs TRBV27 and TRBJ1-6; possible D gene TRBD1, 5 bases. The V end was cut by 6 bases, the J end by 7 bases, with 16 bases between. Germline V gene data show CDR1 as MNHEY and CDR2 as SMNVEV (reference sequence). There are 15 residues in the CDR3. DNA of the CDR3: TGTGCCAGCAGGACCTCGGACACTCCCAATTCACCCCTCCACTTT. Amino acid sequence: CASRTSDTPNSPLHF.

This clone was recorded only once. V is TRBV10-3 and J is TRBJ2-2, with D possibly being TRBD2 (5 bases). Germline assignment: CDR1 ENHRY and CDR2 SYGVKD. V lost 3 bases to trimming and J lost 7 bases, with 9 bases between them. The CDR3 contains 13 residues. The CDR3 loop reads CAISEGRIGELFF. CDR3 DNA: TGTGCCATCAGTGAAGGGAGAATCGGGGAGCTGTTTTTT.

The V call is TRBV19, the J call TRBJ1-2; D gene ambiguous. The CDR3 totals 13 residues. Trimming left V 6 bases short and J 8 bases short, with 16 bases between. From germline, CDR1 is LNHDA and CDR2 SQIVND (reference sequence). CDR3 region: CASRIRGAEGYTF. DNA of the CDR3: TGTGCCAGTAGAATACGAGGCGCGGAGGGCTACACCTTC.

V gene TRBV19 combines with J gene TRBJ1-1; a weak D match, TRBD1 (6 bases). Deletions cut 6 bases from V and 6 bases from J, with 20 bases between. Per the germline V gene, CDR1 is LNHDA and CDR2 is SQIVND (reference sequence). The length of the CDR3 is 15 residues. The CDR3 region is CASSALTGSRAEAFF. CDR3 DNA sequence: TGTGCCAGTAGCGCTCTAACAGGGAGTCGTGCTGAAGCTTTCTTT.

A few counts support this clone. The rearrangement links TRBV5-6 to TRBJ1-2; 7 bases map to TRBD1. Germline assignment: CDR1 SGHDT and CDR2 YYEEEE. This CDR3 comprises 14 residues. Trimming cost V 6 bases and J 4 bases; bases outside gene matches: 9. In DNA form, the CDR3 reads TGTGCCAGCACCCCCCCGGGACAGATCTATGGCTACACCTTC. As protein: CASTPPGQIYGYTF.

The genes are TRBV7-6 and TRBJ2-3; TRBD2 matches at 12 bases. The V and J ends lost 5 bases and 5 bases, in that order; junction bases with no gene match: 14. The germline CDR1 and CDR2 sequences are SGHVS and FNYEAQ. The CDR3 is 18 residues long. The CDR3 nucleotides read TGTGCCAGCAGCCCTAGTTCCCCTAGCGGGGGGGCCAGAGATACGCAGTATTTT. Translating it yields CASSPSSPSGGARDTQYF.

V is TRBV15 and J is TRBJ2-2, with a possible D match to TRBD2 (6 bases). The CDR3 extends over 21 amino acids. V lost 0 bases and J 1 base, leaving 24 bases between the germline ends. Per the germline V gene, CDR1 is LNHNV and CDR2 is YYDKDF (reference sequence). The CDR3: CATSRDQAGFHPYGNTGELFF. The CDR3 DNA follows: TGTGCCACCAGCAGAGACCAAGCGGGTTTTCACCCCTATGGGAACACCGGGGAGCTGTTTTTT. The full variable domain, rest sourced from reference TRBV15 and TRBJ2-2, is DAMVIQNPRYQVTQFGKPVTLSCSQTLNHNVMYWYQQKSSQAPKLLFHYYDKDFNNEADTPDNFQSRRPNTSFCFLDIRSPGLGDTAMYLCATSRDQAGFHPYGNTGELFFGEGSRLTVL.

The chain couples TRBV5-1 to TRBJ2-7, with D tentatively TRBD2 (5 bases). The germline gives CDR1 SGHRS, CDR2 YFSETQ. V gave up 5 bases and J gave up 6 bases, with 18 bases separating them. This CDR3 contains 14 residues. The CDR3 region is CASRTMSRELEQYF. In nucleotides, the CDR3 is TGCGCCAGCAGAACCATGTCGAGGGAACTCGAGCAGTACTTC.

The V and J genes are TRBV7-9 and TRBJ2-1, with TRBD1 identical over 8 bases. V gave up 5 bases and J gave up 3 bases; unmatched junction bases: 6. CDR1 and CDR2 from the germline V gene are SEHNR and FQNEAQ (reference sequence). This CDR3 contains 15 residues. CDR3 amino acids: CASSPAGGHYNEQFF. The DNA for the CDR3 is TGTGCCAGCAGCCCGGCAGGGGGCCACTACAATGAGCAGTTCTTC.

The rearrangement uses TRBV25-1 and TRBJ1-6; the D gene is possibly TRBD1 (6 bases). The V and J ends lost 6 bases and 7 bases respectively, with 13 bases between them. The CDR3 totals 14 residues. Germline lookup yields CDR1 MGHDK and CDR2 SYGVNS. Written as DNA, the CDR3 is TGTGCCAGCAGAAGCGGGGGCTGGAATTCACCCCTCCACTTT. Its protein product is CASRSGGWNSPLHF.